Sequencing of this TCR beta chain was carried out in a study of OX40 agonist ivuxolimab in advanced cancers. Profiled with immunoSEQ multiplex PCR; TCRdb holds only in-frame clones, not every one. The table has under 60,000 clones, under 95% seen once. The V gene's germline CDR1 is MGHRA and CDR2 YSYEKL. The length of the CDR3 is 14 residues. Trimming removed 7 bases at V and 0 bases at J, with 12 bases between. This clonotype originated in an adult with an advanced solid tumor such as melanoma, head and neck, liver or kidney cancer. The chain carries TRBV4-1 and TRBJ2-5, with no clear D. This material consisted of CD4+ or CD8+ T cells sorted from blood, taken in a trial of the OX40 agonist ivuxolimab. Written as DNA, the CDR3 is TGCGCCAGCACCCCGTACCGCCACCAAGAGACCCAGTACTTC. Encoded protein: CASTPYRHQETQYF.